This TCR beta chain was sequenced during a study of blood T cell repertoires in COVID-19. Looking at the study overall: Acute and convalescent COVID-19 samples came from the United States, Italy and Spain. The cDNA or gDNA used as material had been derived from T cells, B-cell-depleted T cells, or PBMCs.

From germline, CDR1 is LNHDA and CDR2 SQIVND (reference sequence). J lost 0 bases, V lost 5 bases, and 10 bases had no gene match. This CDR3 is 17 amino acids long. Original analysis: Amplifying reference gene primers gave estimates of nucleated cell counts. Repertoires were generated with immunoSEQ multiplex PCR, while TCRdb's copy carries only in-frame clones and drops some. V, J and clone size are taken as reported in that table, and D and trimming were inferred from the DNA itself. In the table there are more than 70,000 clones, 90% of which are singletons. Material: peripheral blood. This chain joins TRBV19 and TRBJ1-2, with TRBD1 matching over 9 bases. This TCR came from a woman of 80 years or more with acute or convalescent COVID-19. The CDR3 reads CASSPGQGILSNYGYTF. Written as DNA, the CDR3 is TGTGCCAGTAGTCCGGGACAGGGAATCCTTTCTAACTATGGCTACACCTTC.